Each of the 24 T cell receptor beta chains below was sequenced from the same sample in a study of blood T cells in healthy people across ages. The use of a sample-barcoded 5' primer and a J-beta primer mix characterized a second PCR of roughly 6 to 11 cycles. One entry per CDR3 protein results from TCRdb running MiXCR on the 5' RACE reads. The repertoire holds approximately 940,000 distinct CDR3 sequences, with around 48% as singletons. Sequencing was carried out using blood. These receptors all stem from a man aged 25-45 years in good health.

The rearrangement links TRBV20-1 to TRBJ2-1, with TRBD1 matching 10 bases. J gave up 2 bases and V 1 base, and 2 bases lay outside the gene matches. Per germline, CDR1 DFQATT and CDR2 SNEGSKA (reference sequence). This CDR3 is built from 15 residues. The CDR3 loop reads CSARAGTGAYNEQFF. CDR3 DNA: TGCAGTGCTAGAGCCGGGACAGGGGCCTACAATGAGCAGTTCTTC.

The chain joins TRBV7-9 to TRBJ1-2; D not resolved. CDR1 SEHNR and CDR2 FQNEAQ come from the germline V gene (reference sequence). The ends were cut back, 6 bases at V and 1 base at J, with 15 bases in the middle. This CDR3 region has 15 residues. CDR3 nucleotide sequence: TGTGCCAGCAGGAGTTGGGAGTACGATAACTATGGCTACACCTTC. It yields the protein CASRSWEYDNYGYTF.

This chain connects TRBV4-3 to TRBJ1-2; TRBD1 matches 9 bases. The CDR3 sequence is 16 residues long. The germline V gene encodes CDR1 LGHNA and CDR2 YSLEER. J gave up 7 bases and V 3 bases, and 12 bases lay outside the gene matches. The DNA for the CDR3 is TGCGCCAGCAGCCAGGATCCGGGACAGGGAAGTGCTGGCTACACCTTC. It translates to CASSQDPGQGSAGYTF.

This clonotype occurred a few times. The chain uses TRBV6-5 and TRBJ1-4; possible D gene TRBD1, 6 bases. V shed 0 bases and J shed 11 bases, with 7 bases lying between them. The germline gives CDR1 MNHEY, CDR2 SVGAGI. The CDR3 loop spans 12 amino acids. Written as DNA, the CDR3 is TGTGCCAGCAGTTACTCGCAGGGGAAACTGTTTTTT. It is translated as CASSYSQGKLFF.

Many counts were recorded for this clonotype. J is TRBJ2-1 and V is TRBV3-1; D is unclear. The CDR3 has 12 residues. V lost 6 bases, J lost 5 bases, and 8 bases lay in between. Germline V lookup: CDR1 LGHDT, CDR2 YNNKEL (reference sequence). CDR3 nucleotide sequence: TGTGCCAGCAGTCTGTGGGACAATGAGCAGTTCTTC. Translating gives CASSLWDNEQFF.

Ten or more counts support this clonotype. This chain uses TRBV5-6 with TRBJ1-2; perhaps TRBD1 as D (5 bases). The CDR3 covers 11 residues. The ends were cut back, 6 bases at V and 8 bases at J, with 11 bases in the middle. Germline V gene sequence: CDR1 SGHDT, CDR2 YYEEEE. The CDR3 spells CASTMEGGYTF. DNA for the CDR3: TGTGCCAGCACTATGGAGGGGGGCTACACCTTC.

This clonotype was counted a single time. The rearrangement links TRBV12-5 to TRBJ2-7; D unresolved. Gene TRBJ2-4 matches the end of the DNA better, so the J call may be wrong. The CDR3 is 15 residues long. Germline CDR1 and CDR2: LGHNT and FRNRAP. The DNA of the CDR3 is TGTGCTAGTGGTTTGGTACGGGCTGGGTTAAACATTCAGTACTTC. Translating gives CASGLVRAGLNIQYF.

This clonotype was counted ten times or more. The rearrangement uses TRBV5-1 and TRBJ2-7; D not certain. Germline loops: CDR1 SGHRS, CDR2 YFSETQ. With 4 bases removed from V and 6 bases from J, the gap between germline ends came to 8 bases. This CDR3 contains 11 residues. The CDR3 spells CASSEKSEQYF. The CDR3 DNA follows: TGCGCCAGCAGCGAAAAAAGCGAGCAGTACTTC.

This clonotype was observed a handful of times. CDR3 region: CASKWGPGNEQFF. The CDR3 DNA sequence: TGTGCCAGTAAGTGGGGACCCGGCAATGAGCAGTTCTTC. This chain connects TRBV2 to TRBJ2-1; D is possibly TRBD1 or TRBD2 (5 bases each). The germline V gene encodes CDR1 SNHLY and CDR2 FYNNEI. Between the trimmed V and J ends, which lost 9 bases and 6 bases, there was a span of 15 bases. This CDR3 comprises 13 residues.

This clonotype came up a few times. The rearrangement links TRBV2 to TRBJ2-5; perhaps TRBD2 as D (5 bases). CDR1 SNHLY and CDR2 FYNNEI come from the germline V gene. The CDR3 has 13 residues. V lost 8 bases to trimming and J lost 11 bases, with 21 bases between them. The DNA for the CDR3 is TGTGCCAGCCTTTATCAGGCTATGAGGGAGCAGTACTTC. It encodes CASLYQAMREQYF. Full variable domain (outside the CDR3, taken from reference TRBV2 and TRBJ2-5): EPEVTQTPSHQVTQMGQEVILRCVPISNHLYFYWYRQILGQKVEFLVSFYNNEISEKSEIFDDQFSVERPDGSNFTLKIRSTKLEDSAMYFCASLYQAMREQYFGPGTRLLVL.

The chain has TRBV6-1 and TRBJ1-5; 7 bases are shared with TRBD1. The CDR3 is made up of 15 amino acids. J gave up 4 bases and V 6 bases, and 9 bases lay outside the gene matches. Germline V gives CDR1 MNHNS, CDR2 SASEGT. This CDR3 is CASSHDREGNQPQHF. CDR3 bases: TGTGCCAGCAGCCATGACAGGGAGGGAAATCAGCCCCAGCATTTT.

This clonotype was counted a few times. V is TRBV29-1 and J is TRBJ1-2; TRBD1 is a possible D gene (5 bases). Germline V gives CDR1 SQVTM, CDR2 ANQGSEA. CDR3 length equals 11 residues. CDR3 protein: CSIGDGYGYTF. CDR3 sequence (DNA): TGCAGTATTGGGGACGGCTATGGCTACACCTTC.

This clonotype was detected only a few times. The chain links TRBV20-1 to TRBJ2-5; 8 nucleotides match TRBD1. Germline values: CDR1 DFQATT, CDR2 SNEGSKA (reference sequence). The CDR3 covers 15 residues. V was pared by 3 bases and J by 0 bases, with 6 bases of the junction left unmatched. The DNA for the CDR3 is TGCAGTGCTAGGGGGGACAGGTCGTACCAAGAGACCCAGTACTTC. Translation gives CSARGDRSYQETQYF.

This chain joins TRBV6-2 or TRBV6-3 and TRBJ1-5; 9 nucleotides agree with TRBD1. CDR1 and CDR2 (germline): MNHEY, SVGEGT. Trimming took 0 bases from V and 2 from J; bases not matched to a gene: 2. The CDR3 has 16 amino acids. DNA for the CDR3: TGTGCCAGCAGTTACTCGAGGACAGGGGGCAATCAGCCCCAGCATTTT. Its translation: CASSYSRTGGNQPQHF.

In its sample, this clonotype was seen a few times. The CDR3 loop is CASSQDVVPRGYTF. DNA for the CDR3: TGTGCCAGCAGCCAAGATGTAGTCCCGCGGGGCTACACCTTC. This chain links TRBV3-1 with TRBJ1-2, with D hard to call. The CDR3 contains 14 residues. The germline V and J ends were trimmed by 0 bases and 8 bases, with 13 bases remaining between them. Looked up from germline, CDR1 is LGHDT and CDR2 is YNNKEL (reference sequence).

The chain couples TRBV7-2 to TRBJ2-3, with D possibly matching TRBD2 (6 bases). This CDR3 region has 18 residues. Trimming pared 5 bases from V and 9 bases from J, leaving 30 bases between. The V gene's germline CDR1 is SGHTA and CDR2 FQGNSA. The CDR3 spells CASSQTAVRGARDTTQYF. The CDR3 DNA reads TGTGCCAGCAGCCAGACCGCCGTTCGCGGGGCCCGGGATACGACGCAGTATTTT.

This chain joins TRBV12-3 or TRBV12-4 and TRBJ2-3; D may correspond to TRBD1 or TRBD2 (5 bases each). V lost 5 bases and J 4 bases, leaving 13 bases between the germline ends. This CDR3 is built from 14 residues. The CDR3 protein is CASSPTVGADTQYF. CDR3 bases: TGTGCCAGCAGTCCCACTGTGGGGGCAGATACGCAGTATTTT.

This clonotype occurred many times. This chain connects TRBV4-1 to TRBJ1-2, with 7 bases identical to TRBD1. V lost 6 bases to trimming and J lost 4 bases; unmatched junction nucleotides: 11. The germline CDR1 and CDR2 sequences are MGHRA and YSYEKL. The CDR3 runs to 15 residues. The CDR3 DNA sequence: TGCGCCAGCAGGCGAACACAGGGGAACGGCTATGGCTACACCTTC. Protein: CASRRTQGNGYGYTF.

The rearrangement uses TRBV7-2 and TRBJ2-7; tentative D call: TRBD1 (6 bases). V lost 2 bases and J 2 bases, leaving 19 bases between the germline ends. This CDR3 has 17 residues. Germline V gives CDR1 SGHTA, CDR2 FQGNSA. CDR3 region: CASSLQGFPTGTYEQYF. In DNA form, the CDR3 reads TGTGCCAGCAGCTTACAAGGGTTTCCAACAGGGACCTACGAGCAGTACTTC. Looking up the rest from reference TRBV7-2 and TRBJ2-7 gives the full variable domain: GAGVSQSPSNKVTEKGKDVELRCDPISGHTALYWYRQSLGQGLEFLIYFQGNSAPDKSGLPSDRFSAERTGGSVSTLTIQRTQQEDSAVYLCASSLQGFPTGTYEQYFGPGTRLTVT.

This clonotype was detected a few times. The chain joins TRBV30 to TRBJ1-6; D possibly corresponds to TRBD1 (5 bases). Germline values: CDR1 GTSNPN, CDR2 SVGIG (reference sequence). The CDR3 is made up of 13 amino acids. V was shortened by 0 bases and J by 5 bases, with 5 bases between the two germline ends. The CDR3 loop reads CAWSVQDNSPLHF. The CDR3 DNA follows: TGTGCCTGGAGTGTACAGGATAATTCACCCCTCCACTTT.

A note on this clonotype: One end of the junction does not line up with germline, which may come from a read error. The chain employs TRBV6-2 or TRBV6-3 and TRBJ2-1; tentatively, D is TRBD1 (6 bases). Matching the DNA end better, TRBJ2-7 makes the J call doubtful. CDR3 size: 15 residues. Looked up from germline, CDR1 is MNHEY and CDR2 is SVGEGT. This CDR3 is CASSYSTRGFDEQYF. In nucleotides, the CDR3 is TGTGCCAGCAGCTACTCGACAAGGGGGTTTGACGAGCAGTACTTC.

J is TRBJ2-3 and V is TRBV5-1; TRBD2 matches at 9 bases. The germline gives CDR1 SGHRS, CDR2 YFSETQ. The J segment lost 2 bases and the V segment lost 0 bases, leaving 4 bases of the junction unmatched. CDR3 length: 16 residues. Here the CDR3 DNA reads TGCGCCAGCAGCTTGGTTAGCGGGGGCCCCACAGATACGCAGTATTTT. As protein: CASSLVSGGPTDTQYF.

The chain combines TRBV20-1 with TRBJ2-3, with TRBD1 identical over 9 bases. Germline values: CDR1 DFQATT, CDR2 SNEGSKA (reference sequence). The CDR3 is made up of 14 amino acids. Trimming removed 4 bases from V and 5 bases from J; junction bases left unmatched: 7. This chain's CDR3 is CSAKTGGFKDTQYF. In DNA, the CDR3 is TGCAGTGCTAAGACAGGGGGTTTCAAAGATACGCAGTATTTT.

The chain carries TRBV30 and TRBJ2-7; 9 bases are a match to TRBD2. The CDR3 has 17 residues. The ends lost 0 bases at V and 3 bases at J; junction bases unmatched: 12. CDR1 GTSNPN and CDR2 SVGIG come from the germline V gene (reference sequence). The DNA of the CDR3 is TGTGCCTGGAGTGTAGGGACCCGTAGCGGGGGTTACTACGAGCAGTACTTC. This codes for CAWSVGTRSGGYYEQYF.